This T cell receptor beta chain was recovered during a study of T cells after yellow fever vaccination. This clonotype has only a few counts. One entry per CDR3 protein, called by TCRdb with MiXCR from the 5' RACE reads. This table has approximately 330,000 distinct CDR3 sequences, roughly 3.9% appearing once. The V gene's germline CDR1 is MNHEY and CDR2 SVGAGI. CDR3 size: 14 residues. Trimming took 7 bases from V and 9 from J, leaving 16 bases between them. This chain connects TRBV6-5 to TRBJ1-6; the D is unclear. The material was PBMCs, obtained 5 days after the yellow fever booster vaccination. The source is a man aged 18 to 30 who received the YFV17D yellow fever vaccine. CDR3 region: CASKVLSGGSPLHF. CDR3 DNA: TGTGCCAGCAAGGTTCTCTCGGGTGGTTCACCCCTCCACTTT.